The next 30 T cell receptor beta chains were all read from a single sample in a study of graft-versus-host responses after intestinal transplantation. Sequencing was performed with immunoSEQ multiplex PCR; in TCRdb, only in-frame clones are kept and a portion is missing. The top ten clones hold around 2.5% of a sample with tens of thousands of clones, around 91% of them seen once. This sample comprised PBMCs, obtained roughly 120 days after intestinal transplantation. Receptor source: a human patient who received an intestinal transplant, so some T cells may come from the graft donor.

This sequence joins TRBV4-1 and TRBJ2-5; perhaps TRBD1 as D (6 bases). V lost 3 bases to trimming and J lost 4 bases, with 15 bases between them. The CDR3 is made up of 15 amino acids. Germline values: CDR1 MGHRA, CDR2 YSYEKL. CDR3: CASSHRHRDGETQYF. In DNA form, the CDR3 reads TGCGCCAGCAGCCACAGGCACAGGGATGGAGAGACCCAGTACTTC.

V and J are TRBV28 and TRBJ2-5; 11 bases align to TRBD2. Germline V gene lookup returns CDR1 MDHEN and CDR2 SYDVKM. This CDR3 has 14 amino acids. V dropped 4 bases and J dropped 2; count of bases not matched to a gene: 0. The CDR3 nucleotides are TGTGCCAGCAGTTGGACTAGCGGGCAAGAGACCCAGTACTTC. Amino acids: CASSWTSGQETQYF.

The V call is TRBV10-1, the J call TRBJ1-2; D is unresolved. Between the trimmed V and J ends, which lost 7 bases and 5 bases, there was a span of 20 bases. CDR1 is WNHNN and CDR2 is SYGVQD in the germline V gene (reference sequence). This CDR3 spans 15 amino acids. The DNA for the CDR3 is TGCGCCAGCAATCCCCCCGACCGCGGCGCGTATGGCTACACCTTC. Its protein is CASNPPDRGAYGYTF.

CDR3 sequence: CASTSWGFLEQYF. The CDR3 DNA sequence: TGTGCCAGCACCTCGTGGGGGTTCCTCGAGCAGTACTTC. The chain joins TRBV28 to TRBJ2-7; tentatively, D is TRBD1 or TRBD2 (5 bases each). Germline CDR1 is MDHEN and CDR2 is SYDVKM. V was shortened by 7 bases and J by 6 bases, with 16 bases between the two germline ends. CDR3 length: 13 residues.

This chain connects TRBV14 to TRBJ2-1, with 11 bases that match TRBD1. V lost 5 bases and J lost 7; bases outside the gene matches: 4. Per germline, CDR1 SGHDN and CDR2 FVKESK. The CDR3 has 14 amino acids. The CDR3 DNA reads TGTGCCAGCAGCACCCGGGACAGGGGGAATGAGCAGTTCTTC. Amino acids: CASSTRDRGNEQFF.

V and J are TRBV28 and TRBJ1-6; D is ambiguous. Trimming left V 3 bases short and J 7 bases short, with 16 bases between. This CDR3 has 16 residues. CDR1 and CDR2 (germline): MDHEN, SYDVKM. In nucleotides, the CDR3 is TGTGCCAGCAGTTTCCTCGCCCCCATTGGGAATTCACCCCTCCACTTT. Its translation: CASSFLAPIGNSPLHF.

The chain links TRBV2 to TRBJ2-6; tentatively, D is TRBD2 (5 bases). The CDR3 is 15 residues long. CDR1 is SNHLY and CDR2 is FYNNEI in the germline V gene. The ends were cut back, 5 bases at V and 2 bases at J, with 10 bases in the middle. Here the CDR3 DNA reads TGTGCCAGCAGTAACCTCGGGGCTGGGGCCAACGTCCTGACTTTC. As protein: CASSNLGAGANVLTF.

The rearrangement uses TRBV19 and TRBJ1-3; D is undetermined. The germline V and J ends were trimmed by 7 bases and 5 bases, with 15 bases remaining between them. CDR1 and CDR2 (germline): LNHDA, SQIVND (reference sequence). This CDR3 comprises 14 residues. CDR3 residues: CASNIPGARNTIYF. CDR3 DNA: TGTGCCAGTAACATACCGGGAGCCCGAAACACCATATATTTT.

The chain couples TRBV5-1 to TRBJ1-1, with D hard to call. Germline CDR1 and CDR2: SGHRS and YFSETQ. The CDR3 contains 12 residues. V dropped 2 bases and J dropped 7 bases, with 9 bases sitting between them. The CDR3 region has the DNA TGCGCCAGCAGCTTCGACGGCAATGAAGCTTTCTTT. It yields the protein CASSFDGNEAFF.

This clone was seen a few times. V is TRBV28 and J is TRBJ1-1, with D possibly TRBD1 on 5 matching bases. CDR3 length: 15 amino acids. Trimming stripped 2 bases from V and 0 bases from J, with 10 bases between. The germline gives CDR1 MDHEN, CDR2 SYDVKM. The CDR3 loop is CASSLEQAVNTEAFF. CDR3 bases: TGTGCCAGCAGTTTAGAACAGGCCGTGAACACTGAAGCTTTCTTT.

V and J are TRBV5-1 and TRBJ1-1; D call uncertain. V lost 1 base, J lost 4 bases, and 11 bases lay in between. The V gene's germline CDR1 is SGHRS and CDR2 YFSETQ. This CDR3 is built from 14 residues. The CDR3 sequence is CASSLIVEGTEAFF. In DNA form, the CDR3 reads TGCGCCAGCAGCTTGATTGTGGAGGGCACTGAAGCTTTCTTT.

This clone was observed a few times. CDR3 loop: CASRGQGLMWETQYF. In DNA, the CDR3 is TGTGCCAGCAGAGGACAGGGCCTCATGTGGGAGACCCAGTACTTC. This sequence joins TRBV2 and TRBJ2-5; TRBD1 matches 8 bases. The V segment lost 6 bases and the J segment 5 bases; nucleotides outside the gene matches: 11. The CDR3 has 15 residues. Germline V CDR1 and CDR2: SNHLY, FYNNEI.

The chain employs TRBV7-9 and TRBJ2-1; 9 positions agree with TRBD2. V lost 5 bases, J lost 8 bases, and 10 bases stayed unmatched. The germline V gene encodes CDR1 SEHNR and CDR2 FQNEAQ (reference sequence). There are 15 residues in the CDR3. In DNA, the CDR3 is TGTGCCAGCAGCCCGAGGACTAGCGCTAGTGATGAGCAGTTCTTC. Translating it yields CASSPRTSASDEQFF.

As for this clone: Compared with germline, one end of the junction differs, possibly owing to a read error. Distinct nucleotide sequences in the sample also encode this CDR3. The chain uses TRBV10-3 and TRBJ1-1; no clear D. Germline V gives CDR1 ENHRY, CDR2 SYGVKD. The CDR3 is 15 residues long. This CDR3 is CAISADRRRSTEAFF. CDR3 bases: TGTGCCATCAGTGCCGACCGTCGGCGTTCCACTGAAGCCTTCTTT.

The chain joins TRBV4-1 to TRBJ1-1; possible D gene TRBD1, 5 bases. The CDR3 has 15 amino acids. The germline CDR1 and CDR2 sequences are MGHRA and YSYEKL. The germline V and J ends were trimmed by 3 bases and 3 bases, with 14 bases remaining between them. The CDR3: CASSQDLPGHTEAFF. DNA for the CDR3: TGCGCCAGCAGCCAGGACCTTCCGGGACACACTGAAGCTTTCTTT.

This chain uses TRBV7-2 with TRBJ2-1; D not resolved. The CDR3 is made up of 15 amino acids. CDR1 and CDR2 from the germline V gene are SGHTA and FQGNSA. The ends were cut back, 2 bases at V and 0 bases at J, with 8 bases in the middle. CDR3 loop: CASSLIPDSYNEQFF. The CDR3 nucleotides read TGTGCCAGCAGCTTAATCCCGGACTCCTACAATGAGCAGTTCTTC.

This chain uses TRBV18 with TRBJ2-1; weak D call: TRBD2 (5 bases). The CDR3 is made up of 15 amino acids. CDR1 KGHSH and CDR2 LQKENI come from the germline V gene. V lost 0 bases to trimming and J lost 0 bases, with 6 bases between them. CDR3 in amino acids: CASSPPGSSYNEQFF. CDR3 sequence (DNA): TGTGCCAGCTCACCACCGGGGAGCTCCTACAATGAGCAGTTCTTC. Filled out from reference TRBV18 and TRBJ2-1, the complete variable domain reads NAGVMQNPRHLVRRRGQEARLRCSPMKGHSHVYWYRQLPEEGLKFMVYLQKENIIDESGMPKERFSAEFPKEGPSILRIQQVVRGDSAAYFCASSPPGSSYNEQFFGPGTRLTVL.

The chain has TRBV19 and TRBJ2-5; unclear D gene. Germline CDR1 LNHDA, CDR2 SQIVND (reference sequence). V was pared by 5 bases and J by 1 base, with 14 bases between. The CDR3 is 15 residues long. CDR3 nucleotide sequence: TGTGCCAGTAGTCCCCGGGCGCCCACCCAAGAGACCCAGTACTTC. Its protein is CASSPRAPTQETQYF.

The chain uses TRBV5-4 and TRBJ2-7; 7 bases fit TRBD1. Germline values: CDR1 SGHNT, CDR2 YYREEE (reference sequence). The CDR3 consists of 13 residues. Trimming took 4 bases from V and 6 from J; bases not matched to a gene: 7. The CDR3 loop is CASSQRQGPEQYF. The CDR3 nucleotides read TGTGCCAGCAGCCAGCGACAGGGACCCGAGCAGTACTTC. Combining the CDR3 with reference TRBV5-4 and TRBJ2-7 gives the whole variable domain ETGVTQSPTHLIKTRGQQVTLRCSSQSGHNTVSWYQQALGQGPQFIFQYYREEENGRGNFPPRFSGLQFPNYSSELNVNALELDDSALYLCASSQRQGPEQYFGPGTRLTVT.

As DNA, the CDR3 is TGTGCCAGCAGCCAAGATCCGAAGATCGACACTGAAGCTTTCTTT. This translates into CASSQDPKIDTEAFF. The chain employs TRBV4-2 and TRBJ1-1; the D is unclear. Deletions cut 0 bases from V and 3 bases from J, with 11 bases between. The germline V gene has CDR1 LGHNA and CDR2 YNFKEQ. The CDR3 length is 15 residues.

The V and J genes are TRBV28 and TRBJ2-7, with D maybe TRBD1 (5 bases). The CDR3 is made up of 13 amino acids. V shed 3 bases and J shed 2 bases, with 8 bases lying between them. Germline lookup yields CDR1 MDHEN and CDR2 SYDVKM. CDR3 protein: CASSFQGTYEQYF. The CDR3 DNA reads TGTGCCAGCAGTTTTCAGGGTACCTACGAGCAGTACTTC.

The chain is built from TRBV2 and TRBJ2-2; D possibly corresponds to TRBD2 (5 bases). V was trimmed by 3 bases and J by 7 bases, leaving 12 bases between them. The CDR3 is 14 amino acids. CDR1 is SNHLY and CDR2 is FYNNEI in the germline V gene. CDR3 amino acids: CASSDEGRVGELFF. For the CDR3, the DNA is TGTGCCAGCAGTGATGAGGGTAGGGTCGGGGAGCTGTTTTTT.

V and J are TRBV2 and TRBJ2-7; 12 bases line up with TRBD2. V was clipped by 7 bases and J by 5 bases; unmatched bases: 3. CDR3 length: 13 amino acids. Germline CDR1 reads SNHLY; CDR2 reads FYNNEI. The CDR3 protein is CASTRLAGDEQYF. DNA for the CDR3: TGTGCCAGCACTAGACTAGCGGGAGACGAGCAGTACTTC.

The chain joins TRBV19 to TRBJ2-7; 7 bases line up with TRBD2. There are 16 residues in the CDR3. Germline CDR1 and CDR2: LNHDA and SQIVND (reference sequence). With V trimmed by 1 base and J by 2 bases, 8 bases remained unmatched. This CDR3 is CASSIGASGLPYEQYF. CDR3 coding DNA: TGTGCCAGTAGTATAGGGGCTAGCGGTCTACCCTACGAGCAGTACTTC.

The table lists this clone with a few counts. The chain uses TRBV6-5 and TRBJ2-2; D gene unclear. There are 15 residues in the CDR3. Per the germline V gene, CDR1 is MNHEY and CDR2 is SVGAGI. Trimming left V 0 bases short and J 6 bases short, with 11 bases between. CDR3 in DNA: TGTGCCAGCAGTTACTCTTTACAGACCTCCGGGGAGCTGTTTTTT. Its protein is CASSYSLQTSGELFF.

V and J are TRBV4-1 and TRBJ2-7; 9 positions match TRBD1. There are 16 residues in the CDR3. The germline V gene encodes CDR1 MGHRA and CDR2 YSYEKL. V trimming: 3 bases; J trimming: 0 bases; junction bases outside the gene matches: 6. CDR3 DNA sequence: TGCGCCAGCAGCCACCGAAGGACAGGGGTCTCCTACGAGCAGTACTTC. Translation gives CASSHRRTGVSYEQYF.

The chain uses TRBV29-1 and TRBJ1-2; the D gene is possibly TRBD1 (6 bases). CDR3 length: 13 residues. The germline gives CDR1 SQVTM, CDR2 ANQGSEA. Between the trimmed V and J ends, which lost 1 base and 4 bases, there was a span of 10 bases. The DNA of the CDR3 is TGCAGCGTTGAAGCAGGGGCGAGCTATGGCTACACCTTC. It translates to CSVEAGASYGYTF. Looking up the rest from reference TRBV29-1 and TRBJ1-2 gives the full variable domain: SAVISQKPSRDICQRGTSLTIQCQVDSQVTMMFWYRQQPGQSLTLIATANQGSEATYESGFVIDKFPISRPNLTFSTLTVSNMSPEDSSIYLCSVEAGASYGYTFGSGTRLTVV.

This clone appeared once. The chain links TRBV5-1 to TRBJ2-2; TRBD1 matches at 7 bases. Looked up from germline, CDR1 is SGHRS and CDR2 is YFSETQ. This CDR3 is built from 14 residues. The ends lost 2 bases at V and 5 bases at J; junction bases unmatched: 3. The CDR3 DNA is TGCGCCAGCAGCTTTGTACAGGGGACCGGGGAGCTGTTTTTT. Its protein is CASSFVQGTGELFF.

This sequence joins TRBV4-1 and TRBJ2-1; D gene uncertain. The CDR3 is 13 amino acids. Trimming removed 2 bases from V and 7 bases from J, with 9 bases in between. Germline values: CDR1 MGHRA, CDR2 YSYEKL. CDR3 residues: CASSQPMGNEQFF. The CDR3 bases are TGCGCCAGCAGCCAACCCATGGGAAATGAGCAGTTCTTC.

The chain employs TRBV28 and TRBJ1-2; possible D gene TRBD1, 6 bases. Germline assignment: CDR1 MDHEN and CDR2 SYDVKM. CDR3 length equals 13 residues. The CDR3 nucleotides read TGTGTCTCCGGGGACATCTCCCCCTATGGCTACACCTTC. This gives the protein CVSGDISPYGYTF.